Shown below are 31 T cell receptor beta chains from a single sample sequenced in a study of OX40 agonist ivuxolimab in advanced cancers. Profiling relied on immunoSEQ multiplex PCR, and the TCRdb table lists in-frame clones only, not all of them. The table shows roughly 60,000 clones, with roughly 84% occurring only once. This specimen was CD4+ or CD8+ T cells sorted from blood, taken in a trial of the OX40 agonist ivuxolimab. Source of these receptors: an adult with an advanced solid tumor such as melanoma, head and neck, liver or kidney cancer.

The V call is TRBV4-3, the J call TRBJ1-5; perhaps TRBD1 as D (5 bases). Trimming stripped 0 bases from V and 9 bases from J, with 15 bases between. The germline CDR1 and CDR2 sequences are LGHNA and YSLEER. The CDR3 has 15 amino acids. The CDR3 DNA reads TGCGCCAGCAGCCAAGATGAGGGGCCACGTGGGCCCCAGCATTTT. This sequence encodes CASSQDEGPRGPQHF.

The V gene is TRBV5-4, the J gene TRBJ2-7, with 8 nucleotides matching TRBD1. The CDR3 totals 12 residues. The trim removed 4 bases at V and 5 bases at J, leaving 2 bases unmatched. Germline CDR1 is SGHNT and CDR2 is YYREEE (reference sequence). The CDR3, as DNA: TGTGCCAGCAGCACGACAGGGGACGAGCAGTACTTC. Translated: CASSTTGDEQYF.

This clone appeared once. The V and J genes are TRBV30 and TRBJ2-7; 14 bases fit TRBD2. V was pared by 5 bases and J by 4 bases, with 7 bases of the junction left unmatched. This CDR3 comprises 15 residues. The germline gives CDR1 GTSNPN, CDR2 SVGIG (reference sequence). CDR3 region: CAWVLWTSGRYEQYF. The CDR3, as DNA: TGTGCCTGGGTACTTTGGACTAGCGGGAGGTACGAGCAGTACTTC.

The rearrangement links TRBV5-1 to TRBJ2-7; 7 bases fit TRBD1. V dropped 4 bases and J dropped 1; count of bases not matched to a gene: 8. CDR1 and CDR2 (germline): SGHRS, YFSETQ. The CDR3 length is 15 residues. The CDR3 coding sequence is TGCGCCAGCAGCAGCGGACAGGCAGCATCCTACGAGCAGTACTTC. Amino acid sequence: CASSSGQAASYEQYF.

The genes are TRBV7-9 and TRBJ1-4; TRBD1 matches at 7 bases. The trim removed 6 bases at V and 7 bases at J, leaving 5 bases unmatched. This CDR3 has 13 amino acids. Per the germline V gene, CDR1 is SEHNR and CDR2 is FQNEAQ (reference sequence). In DNA, the CDR3 is TGTGCCAGCAGACGGGACAGTCGTGAAAAACTGTTTTTT. Encoded protein: CASRRDSREKLFF.

CDR3 region: CASKGEGASYGYTF. The CDR3 DNA reads as TGTGCCAGCAAAGGGGAGGGGGCAAGCTATGGCTACACCTTC. The chain is built from TRBV6-6 and TRBJ1-2, with TRBD1 identical over 7 bases. The J segment lost 4 bases and the V segment lost 7 bases, leaving 9 bases of the junction unmatched. CDR1 and CDR2 from the germline V gene are MNHNY and SVGAGI (reference sequence). The CDR3 is 14 amino acids.

The chain combines TRBV7-2 with TRBJ2-5; D is possibly TRBD1 (5 bases). The J call may be incorrect, as the DNA end agrees better with TRBJ2-7. CDR3 length: 15 amino acids. Germline loops: CDR1 SGHTA, CDR2 FQGNSA. The CDR3 reads CASSLSQGVTYEQYF. In DNA, the CDR3 is TGTGCCAGCAGCTTATCTCAAGGGGTCACCTACGAGCAGTACTTC.

J is TRBJ1-1 and V is TRBV19; 7 bases match TRBD1. Germline CDR1 LNHDA, CDR2 SQIVND (reference sequence). J was trimmed by 4 bases and V by 7 bases; bases with no gene match: 9. CDR3 size: 14 residues. The CDR3 region is CASTPGQRFTEAFF. As DNA, the CDR3 is TGTGCCAGTACCCCGGGACAGCGGTTCACTGAAGCTTTCTTT.

This clone was seen more than once but under ten times. The rearrangement joins TRBV19 to TRBJ1-5; D unclear. CDR1 is LNHDA and CDR2 is SQIVND in the germline V gene (reference sequence). The CDR3 is 15 amino acids. V lost 6 bases to trimming and J lost 0 bases, with 12 bases between them. CDR3 coding DNA: TGTGCCAGTAGCCCCCCGGCATATAGCAATCAGCCCCAGCATTTT. Translation gives CASSPPAYSNQPQHF.

This clone has a handful of counts. The chain uses TRBV2 and TRBJ1-6; D is unclear. Germline CDR1 SNHLY, CDR2 FYNNEI. V dropped 2 bases and J dropped 9 bases, with 14 bases sitting between them. The CDR3 loop spans 15 amino acids. CDR3 region: CASSESAPERSPLHF. DNA for the CDR3: TGTGCCAGCAGTGAATCGGCTCCGGAGCGTTCACCCCTCCACTTT.

CDR3 nucleotide sequence: TGTGCCAGCAGGTCGGGACTAGCGGGAGAACTCTTCTACGAGCAGTACTTC. It encodes CASRSGLAGELFYEQYF. The rearrangement uses TRBV7-8 and TRBJ2-7; 14 positions agree with TRBD2. Trimming removed 6 bases from V and 3 bases from J; junction bases left unmatched: 10. The CDR3 consists of 17 residues. Germline CDR1 reads SGHVS; CDR2 reads FQNEAQ.

This clone occurred once. The chain links TRBV19 to TRBJ1-1; D is undetermined. Trimming took 8 bases from V and 0 from J, leaving 7 bases between them. CDR1 is LNHDA, CDR2 SQIVND, per germline (reference sequence). CDR3 length: 12 amino acids. CDR3 loop: CASQDMNTEAFF. DNA of the CDR3: TGTGCCAGTCAAGACATGAACACTGAAGCTTTCTTT. Together with reference TRBV19 and TRBJ1-1, the CDR3 gives the full variable domain: DGGITQSPKYLFRKEGQNVTLSCEQNLNHDAMYWYRQDPGQGLRLIYYSQIVNDFQKGDIAEGYSVSREKKESFPLTVTSAQKNPTAFYLCASQDMNTEAFFGQGTRLTVV.

The chain employs TRBV19 and TRBJ1-5, with TRBD1 matching 10 bases. The J segment lost 7 bases and the V segment lost 4 bases, leaving 7 bases of the junction unmatched. The germline gives CDR1 LNHDA, CDR2 SQIVND (reference sequence). This CDR3 has 15 amino acids. The CDR3 sequence: CASSTGTGEGQPQHF. CDR3 sequence (DNA): TGTGCCAGTAGTACCGGGACAGGGGAAGGGCAGCCCCAGCATTTT.

This clone appeared a few times. The chain recombines TRBV13 with TRBJ1-1; 7 bases match TRBD1. Trimming cost V 5 bases and J 1 base; bases outside gene matches: 16. The CDR3 is made up of 18 amino acids. Germline CDR1 and CDR2: PRHDT and FYEKMQ (reference sequence). As DNA, the CDR3 is TGTGCCAGCAGCCTTAGCGACAGGGCTCCCTTCAGGAACACTGAAGCTTTCTTT. As protein: CASSLSDRAPFRNTEAFF.

The J gene is TRBJ2-1, the V gene TRBV5-1; 13 bases fit TRBD2. After removal of 6 bases from V and 7 bases from J, the junction contained 10 bases not matched to a gene. CDR3 length equals 16 residues. Germline V CDR1 and CDR2: SGHRS, YFSETQ. The CDR3 here is CASIEGGTSGMNEQFF. The CDR3 DNA reads as TGCGCCAGCATTGAGGGGGGGACTAGCGGGATGAATGAGCAGTTCTTC.

DNA of the CDR3: TGTGCCAGCAGCCAAGATCCCCTGGCGGGGGGGGCTAGAACCTACGAGCAGTACTTC. This translates into CASSQDPLAGGARTYEQYF. The chain recombines TRBV4-2 with TRBJ2-7, with 9 positions matching TRBD2. The germline V gene encodes CDR1 LGHNA and CDR2 YNFKEQ. CDR3 length: 19 residues. V lost 0 bases to trimming and J lost 2 bases; unmatched junction nucleotides: 14.

The chain is built from TRBV6-6 and TRBJ2-7; D unclear. Germline values: CDR1 MNHNY, CDR2 SVGAGI (reference sequence). The V gene lost 6 bases and the J gene lost 3 bases, with 6 bases spanning the gap. CDR3 size: 11 residues. DNA of the CDR3: TGTGCCAGCAGGGGGAACTACGAGCAGTACTTC. This codes for CASRGNYEQYF.

V is TRBV15 and J is TRBJ2-1; D is possibly TRBD1 or TRBD2 (5 bases each). CDR3 size: 14 residues. Between the trimmed V and J ends, which lost 2 bases and 7 bases, there was a span of 12 bases. CDR1 is LNHNV and CDR2 is YYDKDF in the germline V gene (reference sequence). Here the CDR3 reads CATSRYGGDNEQFF. The CDR3 DNA reads TGTGCCACCAGCAGATATGGGGGAGATAATGAGCAGTTCTTC.

V gene TRBV29-1 combines with J gene TRBJ2-5; D perhaps matches TRBD2 (6 bases). Trimming removed 1 base at V and 4 bases at J, with 13 bases between. The CDR3 runs to 14 residues. Per germline, CDR1 SQVTM and CDR2 ANQGSEA. CDR3 DNA sequence: TGCAGCGTTGAAGGTTCCGAGGGAGGAGAGACCCAGTACTTC. It encodes CSVEGSEGGETQYF.

This clone was seen once. The rearrangement uses TRBV6-5 and TRBJ2-1, with D hard to call. CDR3 length equals 12 residues. Germline CDR1 and CDR2: MNHEY and SVGAGI. With 0 bases removed from V and 10 bases from J, the gap between germline ends came to 7 bases. The CDR3 DNA follows: TGTGCCAGCAGTTACTCGCAGGACGAGCAGTTCTTC. Its protein is CASSYSQDEQFF.

The V and J genes are TRBV10-3 and TRBJ2-2, with unresolved D. Between the trimmed V and J ends, which lost 7 bases and 1 base, there was a span of 10 bases. CDR1 is ENHRY and CDR2 is SYGVKD in the germline V gene. This CDR3 is built from 14 residues. CDR3 sequence (DNA): TGTGCCATCACCCCGGATCTGAACACCGGGGAGCTGTTTTTT. Protein sequence: CAITPDLNTGELFF.

The rearrangement uses TRBV7-9 and TRBJ2-3, with 8 bases that match TRBD2. Germline CDR1 and CDR2: SEHNR and FQNEAQ (reference sequence). CDR3 length: 18 residues. V lost 1 base to trimming and J lost 1 base; unmatched junction nucleotides: 10. Here the CDR3 DNA reads TGTGCCAGCAGCTTAGGCCGGACGGGACTAGTACGCACAGATACGCAGTATTTT. Protein sequence: CASSLGRTGLVRTDTQYF.

V and J are TRBV5-5 and TRBJ1-4; TRBD1 matches 9 bases. With 4 bases clipped from V and 10 bases from J, the junction kept 8 bases outside the gene matches. Germline V gene data show CDR1 as SGHKS and CDR2 as YYEKEE (reference sequence). The CDR3 runs 14 residues. The CDR3: CASSPGQGMAKLFF. CDR3 in DNA: TGTGCCAGCAGCCCGGGACAGGGAATGGCAAAACTGTTTTTT.

This chain uses TRBV10-3 with TRBJ2-2; 9 bases align to TRBD2. Looked up from germline, CDR1 is ENHRY and CDR2 is SYGVKD. The CDR3 length is 15 residues. V was pared by 4 bases and J by 5 bases, with 5 bases of the junction left unmatched. Here the CDR3 reads CAISVGGRVTGELFF. The CDR3 nucleotides read TGTGCCATCAGTGTTGGCGGGAGGGTTACCGGGGAGCTGTTTTTT.

The chain links TRBV5-6 to TRBJ2-3, with D unclear. The CDR3 contains 16 residues. V was shortened by 4 bases and J by 2 bases, with 17 bases between the two germline ends. CDR1 and CDR2 from the germline V gene are SGHDT and YYEEEE. As DNA, the CDR3 is TGTGCCAGCAGCCCGAAGTCCGGAGCAGTCACAGATACGCAGTATTTT. This gives the protein CASSPKSGAVTDTQYF.

This chain links TRBV2 with TRBJ2-6, with D tentatively TRBD1 (6 bases). The length of the CDR3 is 16 residues. Trimming pared 7 bases from V and 0 bases from J, leaving 13 bases between. Germline CDR1 reads SNHLY; CDR2 reads FYNNEI. The CDR3 sequence is CASTLTGPSGANVLTF. In DNA form, the CDR3 reads TGTGCCAGCACACTGACAGGACCCTCTGGGGCCAACGTCCTGACTTTC.

The V call is TRBV19, the J call TRBJ1-5, with 11 positions matching TRBD1. This CDR3 has 15 amino acids. The germline CDR1 and CDR2 sequences are LNHDA and SQIVND (reference sequence). The J segment lost 6 bases and the V segment lost 9 bases, leaving 10 bases of the junction unmatched. The CDR3 loop reads CASQNSGTGGQPQHF. CDR3 in DNA: TGTGCCAGCCAAAACTCCGGGACAGGGGGTCAGCCCCAGCATTTT. The variable domain in full, with the rest retrieved from reference TRBV19 and TRBJ1-5, is DGGITQSPKYLFRKEGQNVTLSCEQNLNHDAMYWYRQDPGQGLRLIYYSQIVNDFQKGDIAEGYSVSREKKESFPLTVTSAQKNPTAFYLCASQNSGTGGQPQHFGDGTRLSIL.

V is TRBV21-1 and J is TRBJ2-7; TRBD2 is the table's D call and was not checked against the DNA. TRBV21-1 is tagged as a pseudogene. CDR3 length: 13 residues. CDR3 amino acids: CASKRGGSHEQYF. CDR3 nucleotides: TGTGCCAGCAAAAGAGGAGGTTCTCACGAGCAGTACTTC.

V gene TRBV2 combines with J gene TRBJ2-5, with 9 positions matching TRBD2. With V trimmed by 3 bases and J by 5 bases, 10 bases remained unmatched. Germline CDR1 SNHLY, CDR2 FYNNEI. The CDR3 sequence is 16 residues long. CDR3 in DNA: TGTGCCAGCAGTGACGGGGGCGGGGGGGCTGATGAGACCCAGTACTTC. This sequence encodes CASSDGGGGADETQYF.

The rearrangement links TRBV30 to TRBJ1-1, with D possibly TRBD1 on 5 matching bases. V shed 0 bases and J shed 7 bases, with 12 bases lying between them. This CDR3 region has 13 residues. Germline V gene data show CDR1 as GTSNPN and CDR2 as SVGIG (reference sequence). DNA of the CDR3: TGTGCCTGGAGTGTCGGGGGGAGAGGTGAAGCTTTCTTT. Amino acid sequence: CAWSVGGRGEAFF.

The chain recombines TRBV7-2 with TRBJ1-5, with D uncertain. The V end lost 5 bases, the J end lost 7 bases, and 9 bases lay between the germline ends. The CDR3 has 12 amino acids. CDR1 and CDR2 (germline): SGHTA, FQGNSA. The CDR3 here is CASSHPGQPQHF. DNA of the CDR3: TGTGCCAGCAGCCACCCGGGGCAGCCCCAGCATTTT.